The 12 T cell receptor beta chains below were found in one sample sequenced in a study of blood T cells in healthy people across ages. PCR was performed a second time for roughly 7 to 11 cycles using a sample-barcoded 5' primer and a J-beta primer mix. TCRdb re-called the 5' RACE reads through MiXCR, storing one row per CDR3 protein. This sample has around 670,000 distinct CDR3 sequences; under 30% occur once, and the top ten carry roughly 14%. Sequences were obtained from blood. These receptors all stem from a woman of 80 years or more in good health.

Remarks on this clonotype: This may stem from a read error, because a much larger clone lies one nucleotide away. This rearrangement joins TRBV7-8 to TRBJ2-1, with D possibly matching TRBD1 (6 bases). The CDR3 has 14 residues. Looked up from germline, CDR1 is SGHVS and CDR2 is FQNEAQ. CDR3 nucleotide sequence: TGTGCCAGCAGCCCTTCACAGGGTTACAATGGGCAGTTCTTC. This translates into CASSPSQGYNGQFF.

CDR3 DNA: TGTGCCAGCAGTTACGGTTCGGGGGACATGAACACTGAAGCTTTCTTT. Protein sequence: CASSYGSGDMNTEAFF. The chain uses TRBV6-5 and TRBJ1-1, with a weak D call TRBD1 (6 bases). The ends were cut back, 2 bases at V and 0 bases at J, with 13 bases in the middle. Germline CDR1 is MNHEY and CDR2 is SVGAGI. The CDR3 contains 16 residues.

The chain combines TRBV30 with TRBJ2-1; D not resolved. This CDR3 comprises 15 residues. The germline gives CDR1 GTSNPN, CDR2 SVGIG (reference sequence). V was shortened by 1 base and J by 6 bases, with 16 bases between the two germline ends. CDR3 bases: TGTGCCTGGAGTGCCCCCTGGCCGTCGGGCAATGAGCAGTTCTTC. Translated, it gives CAWSAPWPSGNEQFF.

At least ten counts were recorded for this clonotype. The chain is built from TRBV12-3 or TRBV12-4 and TRBJ2-7; D is unclear. The CDR3 is 14 residues long. V was pared by 2 bases and J by 3 bases, with 11 bases between. This chain's CDR3 is CASSLMTDFYEQYF. The DNA of the CDR3 is TGTGCCAGCAGTTTAATGACGGATTTCTACGAGCAGTACTTC.

Concerning this clonotype: A much larger clone lies a single base off, so this may be a read error. This rearrangement joins TRBV7-2 to TRBJ1-1; 9 bases are shared with TRBD1. This CDR3 is built from 15 residues. CDR1 is SGHTA and CDR2 is FQGNSA in the germline V gene. The CDR3 DNA reads TGTGCCAGCAGCCTACAGGGGGCCGGCGGCACTGAAACTTTCTTT. It specifies CASSLQGAGGTETFF.

This chain joins TRBV7-2 and TRBJ2-5; D is possibly TRBD1 (6 bases). The CDR3 runs 16 residues. Germline V CDR1 and CDR2: SGHTA, FQGNSA. Trimming cost V 2 bases and J 4 bases, with 17 bases left between them. In nucleotides, the CDR3 is TGTGCCAGCAGCTTATCGAGCCAGGGGAAGCGAGAGACCCAGTACTTC. Protein product: CASSLSSQGKRETQYF.

This clonotype was recorded many times. The V gene is TRBV6-6, the J gene TRBJ2-7, with 8 nucleotides matching TRBD1. V shed 0 bases, J shed 5 bases, and the junction held 9 bases outside the gene matches. The CDR3 extends over 16 amino acids. Germline CDR1 MNHNY, CDR2 SVGAGI (reference sequence). The CDR3, as DNA: TGTGCCAGCAGTTACTCTAAGGACAGGGTCGGGGACGAGCAGTACTTC. Translated: CASSYSKDRVGDEQYF.

A remark on this clonotype: Germline and junction disagree at one end, which may indicate a read error. The chain combines TRBV12-3 or TRBV12-4 with TRBJ2-3; tentative D call: TRBD1 (5 bases). The CDR3 consists of 13 residues. CDR3 protein: CASGAARADTEYF. CDR3 nucleotide sequence: TGTGCCAGCGGGGCAGCGAGAGCAGATACGGAGTATTTT.

The chain couples TRBV18 to TRBJ1-1; weak D call: TRBD1 (6 bases). Germline values: CDR1 KGHSH, CDR2 LQKENI. The CDR3 extends over 14 amino acids. Between the trimmed V and J ends, which lost 3 bases and 6 bases, there was a span of 14 bases. The CDR3 DNA is TGTGCCAGCTCACCGGACCTTACAGGGTCTGAAGCTTTCTTT. Translated: CASSPDLTGSEAFF.

This clonotype came up many times. The chain couples TRBV7-3 to TRBJ2-7, with 9 bases aligning to TRBD1. This CDR3 region has 14 residues. J gave up 6 bases and V 3 bases, and 6 bases lay outside the gene matches. Germline lookup yields CDR1 SGHTA and CDR2 FQGTGA. CDR3 bases: TGTGCCAGCAGCTTCGGGACAGGGACGGCCGAGCAGTACTTC. Translating it yields CASSFGTGTAEQYF.

This clonotype was counted between two and nine times. The CDR3 DNA follows: TGTGCCTGGTCCCGGGACACCTCTGGCGAGCAGTACTTC. It codes for CAWSRDTSGEQYF. This chain links TRBV30 with TRBJ2-7, with TRBD1 as a possible D gene (6 bases). The V and J ends lost 5 bases and 6 bases respectively, with 17 bases between them. The CDR3 has 13 residues. In germline, CDR1 is GTSNPN, CDR2 SVGIG (reference sequence).

This clonotype was picked up many times. The rearrangement uses TRBV5-1 and TRBJ1-2, with TRBD1 matching over 8 bases. V lost 4 bases, J lost 7 bases, and 12 bases stayed unmatched. Germline V gene lookup returns CDR1 SGHRS and CDR2 YFSETQ. The CDR3 totals 15 residues. The CDR3 is CASSLDAGGAGGYTF. The CDR3 DNA reads TGCGCCAGCAGCCTGGACGCAGGGGGCGCGGGTGGCTACACCTTC.